A single sample gave rise to the 2 T cell receptor beta chains below, sequenced in a study of blood T cell repertoires in COVID-19. The protocol was immunoSEQ multiplex PCR, while the TCRdb copy is restricted to in-frame clones and leaves out a portion. Among around 200,000 clones listed, 75% to 90% were seen once. Input material: PBMCs or T cells enriched from blood (not recorded which). The receptors come from a man aged 40-49 years who had recovered from COVID-19.

The chain combines TRBV10-3 with TRBJ1-5, with D perhaps TRBD1 (6 bases). Trimming pared 3 bases from V and 0 bases from J, leaving 9 bases between. Per the germline V gene, CDR1 is ENHRY and CDR2 is SYGVKD. The length of the CDR3 is 15 residues. The chain's CDR3 is CAISDRGASNQPQHF. Here the CDR3 DNA reads TGTGCCATCAGTGACCGGGGGGCTAGCAATCAGCCCCAGCATTTT.

This clone was seen once. The chain recombines TRBV5-1 with TRBJ1-4; D perhaps matches TRBD1 (5 bases). Germline CDR1 SGHRS, CDR2 YFSETQ. CDR3 size: 14 residues. V was pared by 0 bases and J by 8 bases, with 11 bases between. The CDR3 region is CASSLDLQGEKLFF. The CDR3 nucleotides read TGCGCCAGCAGCTTGGATCTGCAGGGCGAAAAACTGTTTTTT.